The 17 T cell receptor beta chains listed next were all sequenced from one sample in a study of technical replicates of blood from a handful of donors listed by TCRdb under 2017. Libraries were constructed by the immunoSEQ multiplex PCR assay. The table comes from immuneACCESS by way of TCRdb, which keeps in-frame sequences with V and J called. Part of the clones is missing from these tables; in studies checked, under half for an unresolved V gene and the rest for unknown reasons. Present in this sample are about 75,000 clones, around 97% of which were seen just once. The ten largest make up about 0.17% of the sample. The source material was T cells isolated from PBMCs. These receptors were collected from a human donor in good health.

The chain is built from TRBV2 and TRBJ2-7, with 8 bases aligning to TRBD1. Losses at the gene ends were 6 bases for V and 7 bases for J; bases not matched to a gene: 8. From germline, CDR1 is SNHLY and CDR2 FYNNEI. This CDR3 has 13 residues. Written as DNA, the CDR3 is TGTGCCAGCAGATTGGGACAGGTCGATGAGCAGTACTTC. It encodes CASRLGQVDEQYF.

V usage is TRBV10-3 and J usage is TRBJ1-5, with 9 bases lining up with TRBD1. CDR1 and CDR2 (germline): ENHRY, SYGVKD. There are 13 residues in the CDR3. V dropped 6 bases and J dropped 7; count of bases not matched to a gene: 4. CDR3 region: CAISTGGWQPQHF. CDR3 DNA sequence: TGTGCCATCAGCACAGGGGGCTGGCAGCCCCAGCATTTT.

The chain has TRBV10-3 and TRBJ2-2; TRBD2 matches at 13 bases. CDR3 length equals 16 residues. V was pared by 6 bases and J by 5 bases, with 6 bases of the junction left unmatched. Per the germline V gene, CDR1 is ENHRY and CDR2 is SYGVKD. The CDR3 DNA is TGTGCCATCAGGGGACTAGCGGGGAAAGGAACCGGGGAGCTGTTTTTT. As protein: CAIRGLAGKGTGELFF.

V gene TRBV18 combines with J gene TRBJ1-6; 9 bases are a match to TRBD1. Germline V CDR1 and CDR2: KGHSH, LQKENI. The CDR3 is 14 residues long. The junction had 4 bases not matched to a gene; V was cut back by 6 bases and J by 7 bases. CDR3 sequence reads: CASSAGQGNSPLHF. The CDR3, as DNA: TGTGCCAGCTCGGCGGGACAGGGAAATTCACCCCTCCACTTT.

The CDR3 region is CASSFPQRRTEAFF. The CDR3, as DNA: TGTGCCAGCAGCTTCCCACAGAGACGGACTGAAGCTTTCTTT. The rearrangement uses TRBV7-2 and TRBJ1-1; D remains unclear. Trimming took 3 bases from V and 5 from J, leaving 13 bases between them. CDR1 and CDR2 (germline): SGHTA, FQGNSA. The CDR3 loop spans 14 amino acids.

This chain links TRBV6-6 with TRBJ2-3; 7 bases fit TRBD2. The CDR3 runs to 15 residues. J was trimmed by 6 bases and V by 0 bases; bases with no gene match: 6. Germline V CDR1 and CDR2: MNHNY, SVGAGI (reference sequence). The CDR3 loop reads CASSYSGVGGDTQYF. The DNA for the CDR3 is TGTGCCAGCAGTTACTCCGGGGTGGGGGGGGATACGCAGTATTTT.

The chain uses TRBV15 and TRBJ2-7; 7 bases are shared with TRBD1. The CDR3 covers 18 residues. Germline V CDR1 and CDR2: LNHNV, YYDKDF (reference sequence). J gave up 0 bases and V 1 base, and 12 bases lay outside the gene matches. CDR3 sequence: CATSRVRVIGDSSYEQYF. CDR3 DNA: TGTGCCACCAGCAGAGTGAGGGTTATCGGGGACAGCTCCTACGAGCAGTACTTC.

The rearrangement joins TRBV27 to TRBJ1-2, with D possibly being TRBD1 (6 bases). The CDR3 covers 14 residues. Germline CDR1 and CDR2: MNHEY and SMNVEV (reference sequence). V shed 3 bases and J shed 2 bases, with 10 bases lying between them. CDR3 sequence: CASSLDSSNYGYTF. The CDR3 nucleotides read TGTGCCAGCAGTTTGGACAGCTCGAACTATGGCTACACCTTC.

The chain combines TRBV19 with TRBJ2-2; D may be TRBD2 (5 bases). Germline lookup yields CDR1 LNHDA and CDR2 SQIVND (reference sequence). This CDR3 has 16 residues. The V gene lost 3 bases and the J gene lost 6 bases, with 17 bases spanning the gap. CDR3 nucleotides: TGTGCCAGTAGTATCGGGGTCCGGGTATTTGCCGGGGAGCTGTTTTTT. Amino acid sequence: CASSIGVRVFAGELFF.

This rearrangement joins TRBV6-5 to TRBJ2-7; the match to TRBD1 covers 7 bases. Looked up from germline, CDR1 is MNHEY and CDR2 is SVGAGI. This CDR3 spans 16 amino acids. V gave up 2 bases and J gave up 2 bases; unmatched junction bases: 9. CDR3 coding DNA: TGTGCCAGCAGTTACGGGGCAGGGGGTTTCCCCTACGAGCAGTACTTC. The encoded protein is CASSYGAGGFPYEQYF.

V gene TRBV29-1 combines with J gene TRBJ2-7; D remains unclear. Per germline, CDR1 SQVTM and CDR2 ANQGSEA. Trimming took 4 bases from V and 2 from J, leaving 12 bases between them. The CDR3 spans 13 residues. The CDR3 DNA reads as TGCAGCGTTGCTTTCTCTTCTGCCTACGAGCAGTACTTC. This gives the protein CSVAFSSAYEQYF.

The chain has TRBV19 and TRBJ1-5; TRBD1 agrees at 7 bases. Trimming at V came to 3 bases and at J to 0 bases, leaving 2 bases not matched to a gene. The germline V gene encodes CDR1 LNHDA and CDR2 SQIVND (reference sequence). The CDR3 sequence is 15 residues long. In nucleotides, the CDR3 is TGTGCCAGTAGTATGGACAGGTATAGCAATCAGCCCCAGCATTTT. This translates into CASSMDRYSNQPQHF.

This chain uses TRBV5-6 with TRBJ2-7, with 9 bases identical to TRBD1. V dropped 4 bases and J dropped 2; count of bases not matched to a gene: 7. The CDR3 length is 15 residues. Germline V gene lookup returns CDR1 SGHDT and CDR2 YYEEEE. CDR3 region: CASSAGTGLTYEQYF. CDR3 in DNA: TGTGCCAGCAGCGCCGGGACAGGGCTAACCTACGAGCAGTACTTC.

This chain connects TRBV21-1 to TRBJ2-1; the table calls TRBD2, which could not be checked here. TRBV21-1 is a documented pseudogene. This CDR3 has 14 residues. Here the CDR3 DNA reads TGTGCCAGCAGCAAACTAGCGGGGTGCAATGAGCAGTTCTTC. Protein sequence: CASSKLAGCNEQFF.

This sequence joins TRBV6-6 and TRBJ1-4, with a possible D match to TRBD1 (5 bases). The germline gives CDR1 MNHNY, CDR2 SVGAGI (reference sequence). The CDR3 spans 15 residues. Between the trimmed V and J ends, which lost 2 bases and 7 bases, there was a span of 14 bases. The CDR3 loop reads CASSYVVQATEKLFF. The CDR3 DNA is TGTGCCAGCAGTTACGTTGTACAGGCTACTGAAAAACTGTTTTTT.

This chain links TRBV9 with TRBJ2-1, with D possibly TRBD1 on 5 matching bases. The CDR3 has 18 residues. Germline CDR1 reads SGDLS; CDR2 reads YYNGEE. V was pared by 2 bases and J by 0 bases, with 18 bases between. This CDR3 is CASSVPPLIGHSYNEQFF. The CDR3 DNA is TGTGCCAGCAGCGTGCCTCCCCTGATCGGACACTCCTACAATGAGCAGTTCTTC. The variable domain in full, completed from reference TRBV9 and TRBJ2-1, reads DSGVTQTPKHLITATGQRVTLRCSPRSGDLSVYWYQQSLDQGLQFLIQYYNGEERAKGNILERFSAQQFPDLHSELNLSSLELGDSALYFCASSVPPLIGHSYNEQFFGPGTRLTVL.

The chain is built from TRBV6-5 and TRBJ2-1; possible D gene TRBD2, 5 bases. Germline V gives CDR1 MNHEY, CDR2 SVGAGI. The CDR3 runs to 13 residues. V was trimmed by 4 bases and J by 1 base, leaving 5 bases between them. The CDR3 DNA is TGTGCCAGCAGTTCGGGGTCCTACAATGAGCAGTTCTTC. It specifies CASSSGSYNEQFF.